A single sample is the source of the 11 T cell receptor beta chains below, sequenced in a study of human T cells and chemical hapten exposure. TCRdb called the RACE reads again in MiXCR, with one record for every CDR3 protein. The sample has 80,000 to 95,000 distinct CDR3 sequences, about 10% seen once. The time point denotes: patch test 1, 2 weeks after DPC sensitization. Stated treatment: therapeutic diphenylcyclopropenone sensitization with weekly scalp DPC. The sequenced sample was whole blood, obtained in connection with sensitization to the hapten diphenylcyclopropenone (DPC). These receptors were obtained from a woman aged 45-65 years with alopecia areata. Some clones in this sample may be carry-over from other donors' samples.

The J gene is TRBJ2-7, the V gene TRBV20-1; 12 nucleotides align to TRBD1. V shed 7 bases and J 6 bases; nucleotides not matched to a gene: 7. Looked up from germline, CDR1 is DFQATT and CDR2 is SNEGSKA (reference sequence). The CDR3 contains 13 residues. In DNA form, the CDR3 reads TGCAGTGTCAGGCGGGACAGGGGGCCCGAGCAGTACTTC. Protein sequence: CSVRRDRGPEQYF.

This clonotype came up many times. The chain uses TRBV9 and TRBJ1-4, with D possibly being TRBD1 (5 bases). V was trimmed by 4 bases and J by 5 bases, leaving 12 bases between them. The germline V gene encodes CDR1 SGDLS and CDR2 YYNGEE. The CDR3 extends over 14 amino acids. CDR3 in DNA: TGTGCCAGCAGCCCGACAGTCATAAATGAAAAACTGTTTTTT. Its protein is CASSPTVINEKLFF.

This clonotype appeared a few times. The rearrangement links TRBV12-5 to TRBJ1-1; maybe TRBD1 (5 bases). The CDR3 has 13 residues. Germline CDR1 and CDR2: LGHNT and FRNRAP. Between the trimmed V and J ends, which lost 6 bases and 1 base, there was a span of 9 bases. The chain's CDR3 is CASGTTGNTEAFF. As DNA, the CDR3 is TGTGCTAGTGGGACCACAGGGAACACTGAAGCTTTCTTT.

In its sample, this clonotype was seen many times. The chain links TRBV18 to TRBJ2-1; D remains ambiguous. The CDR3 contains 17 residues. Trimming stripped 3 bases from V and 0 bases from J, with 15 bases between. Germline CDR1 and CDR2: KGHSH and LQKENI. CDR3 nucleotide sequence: TGTGCCAGCTCACCCCGTCCACAGATCCTCTCCTACAATGAGCAGTTCTTC. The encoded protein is CASSPRPQILSYNEQFF.

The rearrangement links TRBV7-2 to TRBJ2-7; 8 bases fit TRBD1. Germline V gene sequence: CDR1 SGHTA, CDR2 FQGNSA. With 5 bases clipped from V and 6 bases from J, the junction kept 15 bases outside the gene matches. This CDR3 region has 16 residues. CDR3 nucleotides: TGTGCCAGCAGCGTCTCCTCCGGGACAGGTCAATCCGAGCAGTACTTC. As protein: CASSVSSGTGQSEQYF.

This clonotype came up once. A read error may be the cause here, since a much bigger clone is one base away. The CDR3: CASSYSNGGETLYF. The CDR3 bases are TGTGCCAGCAGTTACTCGAACGGAGGGGAGACCCTGTACTTC. This chain connects TRBV6-5 to TRBJ2-5; TRBD2 might be the D (6 bases). Germline V lookup: CDR1 MNHEY, CDR2 SVGAGI. This CDR3 is 14 amino acids long.

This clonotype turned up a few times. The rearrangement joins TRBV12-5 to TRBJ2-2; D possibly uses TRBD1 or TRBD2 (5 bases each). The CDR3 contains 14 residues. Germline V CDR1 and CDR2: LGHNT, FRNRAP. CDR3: CATRGQGNTGELFF. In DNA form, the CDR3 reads TGTGCCACGCGCGGGCAGGGGAACACCGGGGAGCTGTTTTTT.

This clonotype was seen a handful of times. This chain's CDR3 is CSVAGFGETQYF. The CDR3 region has the DNA TGCAGCGTAGCGGGGTTCGGAGAGACCCAGTACTTC. This chain uses TRBV29-1 with TRBJ2-5, with 7 bases matching TRBD2. The junction had 5 bases not matched to a gene; V was cut back by 6 bases and J by 4 bases. The germline V gene encodes CDR1 SQVTM and CDR2 ANQGSEA. The CDR3 consists of 12 residues.

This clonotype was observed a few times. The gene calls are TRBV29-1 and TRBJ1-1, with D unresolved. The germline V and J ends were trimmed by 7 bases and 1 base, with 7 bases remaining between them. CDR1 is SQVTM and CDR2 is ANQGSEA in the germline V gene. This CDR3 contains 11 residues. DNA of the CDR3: TGCAGCGGGGCGGAGAACACTGAAGCTTTCTTT. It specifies CSGAENTEAFF. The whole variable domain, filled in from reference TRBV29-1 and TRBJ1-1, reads SAVISQKPSRDICQRGTSLTIQCQVDSQVTMMFWYRQQPGQSLTLIATANQGSEATYESGFVIDKFPISRPNLTFSTLTVSNMSPEDSSIYLCSGAENTEAFFGQGTRLTVV.

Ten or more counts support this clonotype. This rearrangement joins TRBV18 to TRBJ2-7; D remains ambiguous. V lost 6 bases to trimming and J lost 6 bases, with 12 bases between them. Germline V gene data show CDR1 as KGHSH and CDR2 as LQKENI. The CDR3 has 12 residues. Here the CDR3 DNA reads TGTGCCAGCTCCTCTCCAGGCGGCGAGCAGTACTTC. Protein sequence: CASSSPGGEQYF.

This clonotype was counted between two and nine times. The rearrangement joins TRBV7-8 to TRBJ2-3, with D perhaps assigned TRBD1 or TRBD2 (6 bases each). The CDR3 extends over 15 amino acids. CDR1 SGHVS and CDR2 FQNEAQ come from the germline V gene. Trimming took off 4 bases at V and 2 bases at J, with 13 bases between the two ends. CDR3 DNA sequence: TGTGCCAGCAGCTGGGGGTGGGGGGCCACAGATACGCAGTATTTT. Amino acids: CASSWGWGATDTQYF.